This section outlines one T cell receptor beta chain sequence together with its context. The authors' processing: Amplifying reference gene primers gave estimates of nucleated cell counts. Clones were sequenced by immunoSEQ multiplex PCR, and TCRdb holds only the in-frame ones, with some missing. V and J calls and clone size follow that table, whereas D and trimming were derived from the DNA. The table records hundreds of thousands of clones, more than 85% of them present only once. Trimming cost V 5 bases and J 9 bases; bases outside gene matches: 10. Germline CDR1 LNHDA, CDR2 SQIVND (reference sequence). The CDR3 has 16 amino acids. The data were obtained in a study of blood T cell repertoires in COVID-19. Study background: From the United States, Italy and Spain came samples of acute and convalescent COVID-19. T cells, B-cell-depleted T cells, or PBMCs provided the cDNA or gDNA that served as material.

This TCR was recovered from a man aged 35 to 55 with acute or convalescent COVID-19. Material: peripheral blood. The chain is built from TRBV19 and TRBJ2-3, with 14 bases fitting TRBD2. The CDR3 protein is CASSRTGTSGSRTQYF. Here the CDR3 DNA reads TGTGCCAGTAGTCGGACCGGGACTAGCGGGAGCCGAACGCAGTATTTT.